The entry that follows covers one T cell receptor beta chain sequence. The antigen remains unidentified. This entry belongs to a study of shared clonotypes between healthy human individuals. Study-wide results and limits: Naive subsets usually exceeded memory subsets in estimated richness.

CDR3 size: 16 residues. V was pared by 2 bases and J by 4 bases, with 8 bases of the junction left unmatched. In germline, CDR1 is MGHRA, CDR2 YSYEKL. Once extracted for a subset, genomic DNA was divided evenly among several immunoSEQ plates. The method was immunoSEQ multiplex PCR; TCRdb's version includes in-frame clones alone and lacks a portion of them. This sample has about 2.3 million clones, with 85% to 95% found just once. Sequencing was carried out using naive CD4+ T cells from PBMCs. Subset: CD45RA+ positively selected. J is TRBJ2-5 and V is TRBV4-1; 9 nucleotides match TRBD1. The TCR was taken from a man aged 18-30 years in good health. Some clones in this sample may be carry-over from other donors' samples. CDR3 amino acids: CASSQIPGTGLETQYF. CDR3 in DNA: TGCGCCAGCAGCCAAATTCCGGGGACAGGGTTAGAGACCCAGTACTTC.